Listed below are T cell receptor beta chains from one sample, sequenced in a study of blood T cell repertoires in COVID-19. Produced via immunoSEQ multiplex PCR; TCRdb's table is partial and in-frame only. The table includes roughly 260,000 clones, 86% detected once. The material sequenced was peripheral blood. These receptors originate from a middle-aged man who had recovered from COVID-19. Each CDR3 is given with its conserved first and last residue. D genes are given only for firm matches. Rows give clone size only sometimes, using once, few, many, or a class for an expanded clone.

abundance | d_gene | j_gene | v_gene | CDR3nt | CDR3aa
. | . | TRBJ1-1 | TRBV25-1 | TGTGCCAGCAGTGGCCGGGGTCTTGAAGCTTTCTTT | CASSGRGLEAFF
. | . | TRBJ2-1 | TRBV10-3 | TGTGCCATCAGTGAGTCGTTTAGGAGGAGCGATGAGCAGTTCTTC | CAISESFRRSDEQFF
few | . | TRBJ1-5 | TRBV6-5 | TGTGCCAGCAGAAAGACAGGACTCAATCAGCCCCAGCATTTT | CASRKTGLNQPQHF
once | TRBD2 | TRBJ2-3 | TRBV4-3 | TGCGCCAGCAGCCACTCTTATCCGGGGGGGCTTAAAGATACGCAGTATTTT | CASSHSYPGGLKDTQYF
. | . | TRBJ2-3 | TRBV6-6 | TGTGCCGGGTCCGCGGATGGTACAGATACGCAGTATTTT | CAGSADGTDTQYF
. | TRBD2 | TRBJ2-5 | TRBV7-7 | TGTGCCAGCAGCTTTGCCCGGGGGGAAGGAGAGACCCAGTACTTC | CASSFARGEGETQYF
. | . | TRBJ2-3 | TRBV4-3 | TGCGCCAGCAGCCCTGCTCCGGGGACTAGCACAGATACGCAGTATTTT | CASSPAPGTSTDTQYF
. | TRBD1 | TRBJ1-1 | TRBV7-9 | TGTGCCAGCAGTTTCGGACAGGGGGCTATTGGTGAAGCTTTCTTT | CASSFGQGAIGEAFF
. | TRBD2 | TRBJ2-1 | TRBV27 | TGTGCCAGCAGTCTGGTAGCGGGGACATACAATGAGCAGTTCTTC | CASSLVAGTYNEQFF
. | . | TRBJ2-2 | TRBV19 | TGTGCCAGTAGTACGAGAAGTGGTTCCACCGGGGAGCTGTTTTTT | CASSTRSGSTGELFF
. | TRBD1 | TRBJ1-1 | TRBV19 | TGTGCCAGTAGTCAAAACAGGGGGCAATGGATCACTGAAGCTTTCTTT | CASSQNRGQWITEAFF
once | TRBD1 | TRBJ2-2 | TRBV27 | TGTGCCAGCAGTGCCCAAAGACAGGGACCCACCGGGGAGCTGTTTTTT | CASSAQRQGPTGELFF
. | . | TRBJ2-3 | TRBV6-2/TRBV6-3 | TGTGCCAGCTGCCCCTTCACAGATACGCAGTATTTT | CASCPFTDTQYF
. | . | TRBJ1-2 | TRBV30 | TGTGCCTGGAGTCCGACCGGGTCTTCGCTTGGCTACACCTTC | CAWSPTGSSLGYTF
. | TRBD1 | TRBJ2-7 | TRBV7-3 | TGTGCCAGCAGTCCAACAGGGGTCGAGCAGTACTTC | CASSPTGVEQYF
. | TRBD2 | TRBJ2-5 | TRBV27 | TGTGCCAGCAGTTTAGGCCTGGGGGGGGAGACCCAGTACTTC | CASSLGLGGETQYF
. | . | TRBJ1-4 | TRBV6-5 | TGTGCCAGCAGGCAGGGGAATGAAGAAAAACTGTTTTTT | CASRQGNEEKLFF
. | . | TRBJ2-1 | TRBV28 | TGTGCCAGCAGTTCGGGGGTTGAGCAGTTCTTC | CASSSGVEQFF